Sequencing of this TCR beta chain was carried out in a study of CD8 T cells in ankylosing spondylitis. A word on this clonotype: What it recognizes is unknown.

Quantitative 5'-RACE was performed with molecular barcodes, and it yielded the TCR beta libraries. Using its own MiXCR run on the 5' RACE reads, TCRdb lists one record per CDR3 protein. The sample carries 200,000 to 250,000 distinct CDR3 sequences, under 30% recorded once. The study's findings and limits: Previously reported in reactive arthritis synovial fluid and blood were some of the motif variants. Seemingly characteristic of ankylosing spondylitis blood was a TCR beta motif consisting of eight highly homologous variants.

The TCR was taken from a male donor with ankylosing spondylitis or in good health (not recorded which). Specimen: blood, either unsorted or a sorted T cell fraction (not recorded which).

The CDR3 reads CSGQGSYEQYF. CDR3 sequence (DNA): TGCAGCGGCCAGGGCTCCTACGAGCAGTACTTC. The chain has TRBV29-1 and TRBJ2-7, with D maybe TRBD1 (5 bases). The V end lost 7 bases, the J end lost 0 bases, and 7 bases lay between the germline ends. Germline V CDR1 and CDR2: SQVTM, ANQGSEA. The CDR3 length is 11 residues.